This TCR beta chain was retrieved from a study of T-cell reconstitution after alpha-beta-depleted transplantation in children. This clonotype was recorded at least ten times. Unique molecular identifiers were used in preparing the TCRbeta library. One entry per CDR3 protein, called by TCRdb with MiXCR from the PCR reads. This sample has some 340,000 distinct CDR3 sequences; 9% to 12% occur once, and the top ten carry around 2.5%. V gave up 6 bases and J gave up 5 bases, with 23 bases separating them. The germline CDR1 and CDR2 sequences are DFQATT and SNEGSKA (reference sequence). The CDR3 consists of 16 residues.

This clonotype was obtained from a human donor who donated a stem cell graft to a child with acute lymphoblastic leukemia. The sequencing here drew on PBMCs from the stem cell graft donor, taken from the stem cell graft. The chain combines TRBV20-1 with TRBJ2-1, with D perhaps TRBD2 (6 bases). The CDR3 sequence is CSAIPFSGLRNNEQFF. Here the CDR3 DNA reads TGCAGTGCCATACCTTTTAGCGGCCTTCGGAACAATGAGCAGTTCTTC.